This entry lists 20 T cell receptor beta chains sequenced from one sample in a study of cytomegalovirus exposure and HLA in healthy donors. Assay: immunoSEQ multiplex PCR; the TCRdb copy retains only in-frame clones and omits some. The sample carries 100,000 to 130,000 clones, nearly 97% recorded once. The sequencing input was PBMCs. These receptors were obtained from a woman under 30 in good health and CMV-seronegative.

CDR3 in amino acids: CASSKNRDRRGYTF. CDR3 DNA: TGTGCCAGCAGCAAAAACCGGGACAGACGTGGCTACACCTTC. This rearrangement joins TRBV21-1 to TRBJ1-2; the DNA was not compared with TRBD1, the D call given in the table. TRBV21-1 represents a pseudogene. The CDR3 has 14 residues.

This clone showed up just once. The CDR3 DNA follows: TGTGCCAGCAGCCACCTGGGACAGGACAATGAGCAGTTCTTC. Translating gives CASSHLGQDNEQFF. The chain joins TRBV2 to TRBJ2-1; 8 nucleotides line up with TRBD1. The CDR3 is 14 residues long. With V trimmed by 6 bases and J by 5 bases, 6 bases remained unmatched. In germline, CDR1 is SNHLY, CDR2 FYNNEI.

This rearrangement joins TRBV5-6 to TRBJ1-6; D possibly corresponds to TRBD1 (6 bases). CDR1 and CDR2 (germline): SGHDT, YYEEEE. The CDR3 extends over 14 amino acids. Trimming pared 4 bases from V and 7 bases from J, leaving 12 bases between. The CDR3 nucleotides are TGTGCCAGCAGCCTAAGACAGGCCAATTCACCCCTCCACTTT. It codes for CASSLRQANSPLHF.

The CDR3 protein is CASSRLPLPLSTDTQYF. CDR3 nucleotide sequence: TGTGCCAGCAGCCGACTACCCCTACCACTTAGCACAGATACGCAGTATTTT. The chain is built from TRBV7-2 and TRBJ2-3; the D gene is possibly TRBD2 (5 bases). The CDR3 covers 17 residues. The V end lost 5 bases, the J end lost 0 bases, and 18 bases lay between the germline ends. Germline V CDR1 and CDR2: SGHTA, FQGNSA.

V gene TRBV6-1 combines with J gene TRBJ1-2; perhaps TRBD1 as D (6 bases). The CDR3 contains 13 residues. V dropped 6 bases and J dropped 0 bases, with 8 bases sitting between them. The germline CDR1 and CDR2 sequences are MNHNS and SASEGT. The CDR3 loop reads CASRTGANYGYTF. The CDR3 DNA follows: TGTGCCAGCAGGACAGGAGCTAACTATGGCTACACCTTC.

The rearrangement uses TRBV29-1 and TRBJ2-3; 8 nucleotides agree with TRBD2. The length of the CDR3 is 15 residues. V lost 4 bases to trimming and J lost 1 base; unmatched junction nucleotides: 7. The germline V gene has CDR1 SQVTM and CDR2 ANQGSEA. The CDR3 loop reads CSVVPSGGGTDTQYF. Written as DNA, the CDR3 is TGCAGCGTTGTCCCAAGCGGGGGTGGCACAGATACGCAGTATTTT.

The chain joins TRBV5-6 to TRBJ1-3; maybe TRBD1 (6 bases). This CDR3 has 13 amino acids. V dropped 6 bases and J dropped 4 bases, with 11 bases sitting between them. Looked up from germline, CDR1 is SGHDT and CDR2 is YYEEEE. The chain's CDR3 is CASKRGFGNTIYF. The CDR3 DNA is TGTGCCAGCAAAAGGGGGTTCGGAAACACCATATATTTT.

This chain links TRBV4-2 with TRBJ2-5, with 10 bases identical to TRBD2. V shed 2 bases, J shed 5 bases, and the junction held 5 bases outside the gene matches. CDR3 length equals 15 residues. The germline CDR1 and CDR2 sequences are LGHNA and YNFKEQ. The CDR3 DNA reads TGTGCCAGCAGCCAATCAAGCGGGGGGGTCGAGACCCAGTACTTC. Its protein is CASSQSSGGVETQYF.

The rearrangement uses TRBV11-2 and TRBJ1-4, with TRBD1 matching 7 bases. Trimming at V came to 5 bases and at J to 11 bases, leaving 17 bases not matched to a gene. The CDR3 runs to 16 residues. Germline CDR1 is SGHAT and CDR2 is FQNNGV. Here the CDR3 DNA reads TGTGCCAGCAGCGCTCCCTGGGACAGTGGGCAGGATAAACTGTTTTTT. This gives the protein CASSAPWDSGQDKLFF.

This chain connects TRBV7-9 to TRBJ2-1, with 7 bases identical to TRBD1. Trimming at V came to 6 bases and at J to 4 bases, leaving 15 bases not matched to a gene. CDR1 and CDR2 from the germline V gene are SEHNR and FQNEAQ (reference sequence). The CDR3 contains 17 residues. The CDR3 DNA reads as TGTGCCAGCAGTCCCCGACAGGGCCGGTCCTTTTACAATGAGCAGTTCTTC. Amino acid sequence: CASSPRQGRSFYNEQFF.

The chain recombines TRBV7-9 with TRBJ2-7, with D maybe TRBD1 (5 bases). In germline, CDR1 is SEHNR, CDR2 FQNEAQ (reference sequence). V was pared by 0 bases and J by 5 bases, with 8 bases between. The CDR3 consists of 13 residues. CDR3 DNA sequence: TGTGCCAGCAGCTTAGCAGGGGCCCACGAGCAGTACTTC. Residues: CASSLAGAHEQYF.

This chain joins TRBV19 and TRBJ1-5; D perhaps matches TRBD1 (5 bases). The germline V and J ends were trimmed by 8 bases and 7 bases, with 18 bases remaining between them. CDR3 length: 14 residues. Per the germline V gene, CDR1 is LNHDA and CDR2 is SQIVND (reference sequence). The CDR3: CASEEGVGYQPQHF. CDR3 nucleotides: TGTGCCAGTGAGGAAGGGGTCGGATACCAGCCCCAGCATTTT.

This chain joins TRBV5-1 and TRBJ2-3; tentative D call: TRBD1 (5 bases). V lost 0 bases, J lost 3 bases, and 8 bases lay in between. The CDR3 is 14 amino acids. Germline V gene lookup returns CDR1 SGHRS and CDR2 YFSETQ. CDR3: CASSLAAGTDTQYF. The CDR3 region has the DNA TGCGCCAGCAGCTTGGCGGCAGGGACAGATACGCAGTATTTT.

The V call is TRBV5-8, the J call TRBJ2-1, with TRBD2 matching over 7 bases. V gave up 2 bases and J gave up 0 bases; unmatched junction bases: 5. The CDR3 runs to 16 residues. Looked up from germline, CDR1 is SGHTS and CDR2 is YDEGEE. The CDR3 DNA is TGTGCCAGCAGCTTCCAGCGGGGAAGCTCCTACAATGAGCAGTTCTTC. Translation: CASSFQRGSSYNEQFF.

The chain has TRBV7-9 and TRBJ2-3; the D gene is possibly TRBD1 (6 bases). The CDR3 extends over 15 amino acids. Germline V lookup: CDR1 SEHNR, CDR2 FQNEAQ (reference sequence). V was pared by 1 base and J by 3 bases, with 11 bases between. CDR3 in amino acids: CASSLGGQGTDTQYF. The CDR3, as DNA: TGTGCCAGCAGCTTAGGGGGTCAGGGGACAGATACGCAGTATTTT. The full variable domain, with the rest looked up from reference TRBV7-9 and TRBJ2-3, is DTGVSQNPRHKITKRGQNVTFRCDPISEHNRLYWYRQTLGQGPEFLTYFQNEAQLEKSRLLSDRFSAERPKGSFSTLEIQRTEQGDSAMYLCASSLGGQGTDTQYFGPGTRLTVL.

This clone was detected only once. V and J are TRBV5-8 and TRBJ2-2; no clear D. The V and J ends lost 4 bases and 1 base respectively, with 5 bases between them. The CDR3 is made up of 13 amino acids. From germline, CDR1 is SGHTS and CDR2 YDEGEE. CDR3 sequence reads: CASSPGNTGELFF. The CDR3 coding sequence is TGTGCCAGCAGCCCAGGGAACACCGGGGAGCTGTTTTTT.

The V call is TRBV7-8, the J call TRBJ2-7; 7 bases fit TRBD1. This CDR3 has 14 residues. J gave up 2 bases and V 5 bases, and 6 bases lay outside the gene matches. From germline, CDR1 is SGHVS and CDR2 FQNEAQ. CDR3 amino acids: CASSDGTAAYEQYF. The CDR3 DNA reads TGTGCCAGCAGCGACGGGACAGCTGCCTACGAGCAGTACTTC.

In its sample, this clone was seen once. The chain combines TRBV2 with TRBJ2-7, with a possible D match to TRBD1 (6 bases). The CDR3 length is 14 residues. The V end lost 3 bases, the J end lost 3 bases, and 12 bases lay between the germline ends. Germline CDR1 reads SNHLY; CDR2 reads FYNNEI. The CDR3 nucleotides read TGTGCCAGCAGTGAGGTTCAGGGGAACTACGAGCAGTACTTC. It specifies CASSEVQGNYEQYF.

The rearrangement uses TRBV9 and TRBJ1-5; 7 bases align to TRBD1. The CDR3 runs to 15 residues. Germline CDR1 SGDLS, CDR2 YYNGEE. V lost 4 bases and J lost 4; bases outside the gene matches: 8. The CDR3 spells CASSLTGVRNQPQHF. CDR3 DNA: TGTGCCAGCAGCCTTACAGGGGTAAGGAATCAGCCCCAGCATTTT.

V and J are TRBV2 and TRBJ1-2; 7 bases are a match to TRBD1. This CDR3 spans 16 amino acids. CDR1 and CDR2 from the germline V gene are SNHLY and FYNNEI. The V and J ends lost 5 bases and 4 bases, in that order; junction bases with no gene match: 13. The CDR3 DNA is TGTGCCAGCAGTACCTACCCCGACAGGGAACTCTATGGCTACACCTTC. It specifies CASSTYPDRELYGYTF.